The entry that follows covers one T cell receptor beta chain sequence. CDR3 length: 16 residues. Germline V CDR1 and CDR2: MNHNS, SASEGT. The J segment lost 0 bases and the V segment lost 4 bases, leaving 9 bases of the junction unmatched. Original handling: Reference gene primer amplification gave estimated nucleated cell counts. Here immunoSEQ multiplex PCR was the method, and the copy in TCRdb shows in-frame clones only, minus some. That table is the source of V, J and clone size, and D and trimming were worked out from the DNA. The data hold 100,000 to 120,000 clones, with 75% to 90% observed a single time. Recruited during active infection, patients (from Seattle) were subsequently followed longitudinally. The record originates from a study of blood T cell repertoires in COVID-19. Study-level information: Specimens from acute and convalescent COVID-19 originated in the United States, Italy and Spain. T cells, B-cell-depleted T cells, or PBMCs supplied cDNA or gDNA.

This TCR was sampled from a woman in her fifties or sixties with COVID-19, enrolled during active disease. The chain joins TRBV6-1 to TRBJ2-7; 7 positions agree with TRBD2. Specimen: peripheral blood. The CDR3 loop is CASSGIPGGSSYEQYF. The CDR3 DNA reads TGTGCCAGCAGTGGTATCCCGGGGGGAAGCTCCTACGAGCAGTACTTC.